This entry lists 27 T cell receptor beta chains sequenced from one sample in a study of sequential checkpoint blockade in melanoma (dated by TCRdb to about 2019). The treatment or condition label, as the study defines it: randomized to nivolumab then ipilimumab (arm A) or the reverse (arm B). The library was obtained by the immunoSEQ multiplex PCR assay. Here the immuneACCESS table is served through TCRdb, limited to in-frame sequences with V and J called. Missing clones are a known gap in these copies; in checked studies unresolved V genes cover under half, and the rest lacks a known reason. The sample has roughly 10,000 clones on record, 27% of them singletons. Roughly 20% of the sample lies in the top ten. The sequenced sample was tumor tissue (inferred from file names), obtained from a patient given nivolumab and ipilimumab in sequence. The receptor source for this set is a human donor with melanoma.

The rearrangement links TRBV9 to TRBJ2-3, with D unresolved. The CDR3 consists of 17 residues. The germline CDR1 and CDR2 sequences are SGDLS and YYNGEE. V lost 1 base, J lost 2 bases, and 17 bases lay in between. The CDR3 spells CASSVIGVTDLTDTQYF. Here the CDR3 DNA reads TGTGCCAGCAGCGTAATTGGGGTGACCGACCTCACAGATACGCAGTATTTT. The whole variable domain, filled in from reference TRBV9 and TRBJ2-3, reads DSGVTQTPKHLITATGQRVTLRCSPRSGDLSVYWYQQSLDQGLQFLIQYYNGEERAKGNILERFSAQQFPDLHSELNLSSLELGDSALYFCASSVIGVTDLTDTQYFGPGTRLTVL.

This clone was detected only a few times. The chain links TRBV18 to TRBJ2-7, with a tentative D call TRBD1 (6 bases). V was cut by 3 bases and J by 4 bases, with 13 bases left in between. Germline V gives CDR1 KGHSH, CDR2 LQKENI. There are 14 residues in the CDR3. This chain's CDR3 is CASSPGTKIYEQYF. The CDR3, as DNA: TGTGCCAGCTCACCCGGGACAAAAATTTACGAGCAGTACTTC.

This clone was picked up a small number of times. V gene TRBV25-1 combines with J gene TRBJ1-1; 9 bases line up with TRBD1. Germline CDR1 MGHDK, CDR2 SYGVNS. This CDR3 spans 15 amino acids. The junction had 6 bases not matched to a gene; V was cut back by 4 bases and J by 3 bases. CDR3 loop: CASSVLQGADTEAFF. The CDR3, as DNA: TGTGCCAGCAGTGTATTACAGGGGGCTGACACTGAAGCTTTCTTT.

V usage is TRBV6-8 and J usage is TRBJ2-1; D gene ambiguous. Germline V gene sequence: CDR1 MNHGY, CDR2 SAAAGT. Trimming took 4 bases from V and 6 from J, leaving 10 bases between them. This CDR3 has 13 residues. The CDR3 DNA reads TGTGCCAGCAGTTCAAAGGGTGGCAATGAGCAGTTCTTC. Translating it yields CASSSKGGNEQFF.

For the CDR3, the DNA is TGTGCCAGCAGCCCTATCCCAGGGGGCCCTGATAATTCACCCCTCCACTTT. It translates to CASSPIPGGPDNSPLHF. The chain joins TRBV9 to TRBJ1-6; 8 positions match TRBD1. Germline trimming cut 4 bases from V and 5 bases from J; bases unmatched to any gene: 11. Germline-derived CDR1 and CDR2 are SGDLS and YYNGEE. CDR3 length equals 17 residues. The variable domain in full, with the rest retrieved from reference TRBV9 and TRBJ1-6, is DSGVTQTPKHLITATGQRVTLRCSPRSGDLSVYWYQQSLDQGLQFLIQYYNGEERAKGNILERFSAQQFPDLHSELNLSSLELGDSALYFCASSPIPGGPDNSPLHFGNGTRLTVT.

The chain is built from TRBV6-8 and TRBJ1-4; D is unclear. Germline V lookup: CDR1 MNHGY, CDR2 SAAAGT. V lost 7 bases and J lost 0, with 9 bases in between. The CDR3 has 14 amino acids. The chain's CDR3 is CASNPGTTNEKLFF. The CDR3 DNA reads as TGTGCCAGCAACCCCGGGACAACTAATGAAAAACTGTTTTTT.

The V call is TRBV5-1, the J call TRBJ1-3; 7 positions agree with TRBD1. The CDR3 covers 14 residues. Germline lookup yields CDR1 SGHRS and CDR2 YFSETQ. Trimming cost V 7 bases and J 2 bases; bases outside gene matches: 6. CDR3 protein: CASQQGGAGNTIYF. Written as DNA, the CDR3 is TGCGCCAGCCAGCAGGGGGGAGCTGGAAACACCATATATTTT.

The chain couples TRBV19 to TRBJ2-1; no definite D call. V lost 6 bases to trimming and J lost 6 bases, with 21 bases between them. The CDR3 has 16 residues. CDR1 LNHDA and CDR2 SQIVND come from the germline V gene (reference sequence). Here the CDR3 reads CASSLNHQPPANEQFF. CDR3 DNA: TGTGCCAGTAGCCTCAACCACCAGCCCCCGGCCAATGAGCAGTTCTTC.

This clone was detected many times. The rearrangement joins TRBV11-3 to TRBJ1-1, with D uncertain. CDR3 length: 14 amino acids. Germline V gene sequence: CDR1 SGHNT, CDR2 YENEEA. Trimming shortened V by 3 bases and J by 4 bases, and 12 bases separated the two germline ends. The CDR3 DNA follows: TGTGCCAGCAGCTTGGGCGTCAGCCCCACTGAAGCTTTCTTT. Protein: CASSLGVSPTEAFF.

This chain links TRBV10-2 with TRBJ1-2, with TRBD1 identical over 7 bases. From germline, CDR1 is WSHSY and CDR2 SAAADI. V lost 7 bases to trimming and J lost 4 bases; unmatched junction nucleotides: 9. The CDR3 totals 14 residues. The CDR3 coding sequence is TGCGCCAGCAAGACCGGGACAGACAGCTATGGCTACACCTTC. Protein sequence: CASKTGTDSYGYTF.

This clone was counted many times. The chain carries TRBV11-3 and TRBJ2-7; D may be TRBD2 (5 bases). Trimming removed 3 bases at V and 5 bases at J, with 14 bases between. The CDR3 sequence is 14 residues long. Per germline, CDR1 SGHNT and CDR2 YENEEA. The DNA of the CDR3 is TGTGCCAGCAGCTTGGAGGTCCGAATGGACGAGCAGTACTTC. Amino acids: CASSLEVRMDEQYF.

This clone is medium-sized (0.01 to 0.1%). The chain joins TRBV4-1 to TRBJ1-1; D ambiguous. Looked up from germline, CDR1 is MGHRA and CDR2 is YSYEKL. Trimming took 2 bases from V and 2 from J, leaving 6 bases between them. The CDR3 loop spans 13 amino acids. This chain's CDR3 is CASSQISNTEAFF. The DNA for the CDR3 is TGCGCCAGCAGCCAAATATCCAACACTGAAGCTTTCTTT.

The CDR3: CASSILNTNQPQHF. DNA of the CDR3: TGTGCCAGTAGTATCCTTAACACGAATCAGCCCCAGCATTTT. The rearrangement uses TRBV19 and TRBJ1-5, with D uncertain. Germline-derived CDR1 and CDR2 are LNHDA and SQIVND (reference sequence). With 3 bases removed from V and 4 bases from J, the gap between germline ends came to 10 bases. There are 14 residues in the CDR3.

This clone has at least ten counts. The CDR3 loop reads CASSRGLHGRQGTDTQYF. The DNA for the CDR3 is TGTGCCAGCAGCCGGGGGCTTCACGGCCGCCAGGGAACAGATACGCAGTATTTT. The gene calls are TRBV11-3 and TRBJ2-3; D might be TRBD1 or TRBD2, each matching 6 bases. V dropped 5 bases and J dropped 3 bases, with 24 bases sitting between them. The CDR3 totals 18 residues. CDR1 is SGHNT, CDR2 YENEEA, per germline.

The V gene is TRBV18, the J gene TRBJ1-1; 10 bases map to TRBD1. The J segment lost 5 bases and the V segment lost 8 bases, leaving 5 bases of the junction unmatched. Germline values: CDR1 KGHSH, CDR2 LQKENI. The CDR3 is made up of 13 amino acids. Here the CDR3 DNA reads TGTGCCAGCCGGGGACAGGGGAGGACTGAAGCTTTCTTT. Translated: CASRGQGRTEAFF.

The genes are TRBV5-1 and TRBJ1-3, with unresolved D. The CDR3 runs 16 residues. Trimming stripped 0 bases from V and 0 bases from J, with 10 bases between. Germline V lookup: CDR1 SGHRS, CDR2 YFSETQ. As DNA, the CDR3 is TGCGCCAGCAGCTTGGAACCAGCCTCCTCTGGAAACACCATATATTTT. Translated, it gives CASSLEPASSGNTIYF.

The chain combines TRBV11-3 with TRBJ2-6; 8 nucleotides agree with TRBD2. Germline values: CDR1 SGHNT, CDR2 YENEEA. J lost 3 bases, V lost 5 bases, and 6 bases had no gene match. This CDR3 spans 16 amino acids. DNA of the CDR3: TGTGCCAGCAGCCAAAGCGGGGGAAGTGGGGCCAACGTCCTGACTTTC. Encoded protein: CASSQSGGSGANVLTF.

This clone was observed many times. The chain carries TRBV11-3 and TRBJ1-1; D call uncertain. The length of the CDR3 is 14 residues. Germline V gives CDR1 SGHNT, CDR2 YENEEA. V was pared by 2 bases and J by 4 bases, with 11 bases between. The CDR3 DNA reads as TGTGCCAGCAGCTTATATGGGAGGGCCACTGAAGCTTTCTTT. It is translated as CASSLYGRATEAFF.

The chain is built from TRBV30 and TRBJ2-1; possibly TRBD2 for D (5 bases). Trimming took 2 bases from V and 9 from J, leaving 8 bases between them. The CDR3 is 11 amino acids. Germline V CDR1 and CDR2: GTSNPN, SVGIG (reference sequence). The CDR3 loop reads CAWSPGGEQFF. For the CDR3, the DNA is TGTGCCTGGAGTCCAGGAGGTGAGCAGTTCTTC.

This chain uses TRBV9 with TRBJ1-2, with D hard to call. Germline assignment: CDR1 SGDLS and CDR2 YYNGEE. V gave up 4 bases and J gave up 6 bases, with 19 bases separating them. The CDR3 contains 15 residues. The CDR3 DNA is TGTGCCAGCAGCCCCTCCTTGGTCGTCGGGGATGGCTACACCTTC. Residues: CASSPSLVVGDGYTF. Full variable domain (outside the CDR3, taken from reference TRBV9 and TRBJ1-2): DSGVTQTPKHLITATGQRVTLRCSPRSGDLSVYWYQQSLDQGLQFLIQYYNGEERAKGNILERFSAQQFPDLHSELNLSSLELGDSALYFCASSPSLVVGDGYTFGSGTRLTVV.

The CDR3 nucleotides are TGCGCCAGCAGCGGGACAGGGGGGCGTGAGCAGTTCTTC. Translation: CASSGTGGREQFF. The chain is built from TRBV10-2 and TRBJ2-1; 11 positions agree with TRBD1. Trimming at V came to 6 bases and at J to 9 bases, leaving 4 bases not matched to a gene. The CDR3 is 13 residues long. Looked up from germline, CDR1 is WSHSY and CDR2 is SAAADI.

The chain combines TRBV19 with TRBJ1-1; D ambiguous. The germline V gene encodes CDR1 LNHDA and CDR2 SQIVND (reference sequence). V was trimmed by 5 bases and J by 7 bases, leaving 11 bases between them. The CDR3 length is 12 residues. Here the CDR3 reads CASSANTIEAFF. The CDR3 region has the DNA TGTGCCAGTAGTGCCAATACTATTGAAGCTTTCTTT.

This clone was observed a handful of times. V is TRBV11-3 and J is TRBJ2-3; D not resolved. Trimming removed 3 bases at V and 3 bases at J, with 13 bases between. The CDR3 sequence is 15 residues long. Germline CDR1 is SGHNT and CDR2 is YENEEA. In DNA, the CDR3 is TGTGCCAGCAGCTTGGATTGGGAAGTGACAGATACGCAGTATTTT. The encoded protein is CASSLDWEVTDTQYF.

This clone has only a few counts. This rearrangement joins TRBV9 to TRBJ1-1; 8 bases line up with TRBD1. Germline values: CDR1 SGDLS, CDR2 YYNGEE. The V gene end was trimmed by 0 bases and the J gene end by 11 bases; junction bases not matched to a gene: 12. CDR3 length equals 15 residues. CDR3: CASSVAVAGGLRAFF. The CDR3 nucleotides are TGTGCCAGCAGCGTAGCGGTGGCAGGGGGCTTGAGGGCTTTCTTT.

The chain recombines TRBV6-8 with TRBJ2-3; unclear D gene. The V gene's germline CDR1 is MNHGY and CDR2 SAAAGT. CDR3 length: 13 amino acids. V was clipped by 5 bases and J by 6 bases, with 12 bases between them. CDR3 residues: CASSENPLDTQYF. The CDR3 DNA follows: TGTGCCAGCAGTGAGAACCCCTTGGATACGCAGTATTTT.

This chain joins TRBV9 and TRBJ1-5; D gene unclear. This CDR3 has 13 amino acids. Trimming removed 6 bases at V and 0 bases at J, with 7 bases between. Germline V CDR1 and CDR2: SGDLS, YYNGEE. The CDR3 coding sequence is TGTGCCAGCATCCGGGATAGCAATCAGCCCCAGCATTTT. Amino acids: CASIRDSNQPQHF.

By its share, this clone is medium-sized. The chain couples TRBV25-1 to TRBJ2-2; D uncertain. This CDR3 has 16 amino acids. Germline-derived CDR1 and CDR2 are MGHDK and SYGVNS. Trimming removed 1 base at V and 0 bases at J, with 9 bases between. CDR3 in DNA: TGTGCCAGCAGTGAATCTCTGGTTCCGAACACCGGGGAGCTGTTTTTT. Amino acid sequence: CASSESLVPNTGELFF.